This TCR beta chain came from a study of OX40 agonist ivuxolimab in advanced cancers. Across the study: Patients got intravenous ivuxolimab at 0.01 to 10 mg/kg every 2 weeks.

V was clipped by 3 bases and J by 6 bases, with 16 bases between them. The CDR3 sequence is 14 residues long. Germline V gene data show CDR1 as SGHNT and CDR2 as YYREEE (reference sequence). Comment on this clone: The antigen is not known.

Study outcomes and limitations: Dose levels from 0.1 to 3.0 mg/kg saw CD4+ and CD8+ blood T cells expand clonally by week 6.

Sequenced by immunoSEQ multiplex PCR; TCRdb stores in-frame clones only, minus some. The sample yields under 50,000 clones, roughly 90% seen once. The sample here was CD4+ or CD8+ T cells sorted from blood, taken in a trial of the OX40 agonist ivuxolimab. This clonotype was obtained from an adult with an advanced solid tumor such as melanoma, head and neck, liver or kidney cancer. The chain uses TRBV5-4 and TRBJ2-7, with a tentative D call TRBD2 (6 bases). The CDR3 nucleotides are TGTGCCAGCAGCTCGGGAGAGGCCCCGGGCGAGCAGTACTTC. Its protein product is CASSSGEAPGEQYF.